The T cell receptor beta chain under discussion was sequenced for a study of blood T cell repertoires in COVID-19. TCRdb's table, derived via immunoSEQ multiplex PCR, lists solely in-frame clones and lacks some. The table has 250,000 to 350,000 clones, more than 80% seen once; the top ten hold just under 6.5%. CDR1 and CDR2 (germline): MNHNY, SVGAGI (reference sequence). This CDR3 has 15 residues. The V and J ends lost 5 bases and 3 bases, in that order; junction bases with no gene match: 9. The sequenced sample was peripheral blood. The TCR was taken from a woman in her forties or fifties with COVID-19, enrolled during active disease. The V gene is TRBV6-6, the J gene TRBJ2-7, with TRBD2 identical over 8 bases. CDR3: CASSNTGTRGYEQYF. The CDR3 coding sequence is TGTGCCAGCAGTAACACCGGGACTAGAGGCTACGAGCAGTACTTC.